This T cell receptor beta chain stems from a study of blood T cell repertoires in COVID-19. Overall study context: From T cells, B-cell-depleted T cells, or PBMCs came the material, which was cDNA or gDNA.

V dropped 3 bases and J dropped 10; count of bases not matched to a gene: 5. Per the germline V gene, CDR1 is KGHSH and CDR2 is LQKENI. The CDR3 has 12 amino acids. In the original analysis: Amplified reference gene primers provided the basis for estimating nucleated cell counts. The method was immunoSEQ multiplex PCR; TCRdb's version includes in-frame clones alone and lacks a portion of them. The V and J calls and clone size were taken over from that table, and D and trimming were inferred from the DNA. The sample consists of under 300,000 clones, about nine tenths of them appearing once. Sequencing was performed on peripheral blood. The clonotype originates from a man aged 60 to 69 with acute or convalescent COVID-19. This sequence joins TRBV18 and TRBJ1-1; 7 nucleotides agree with TRBD1. The CDR3 region is CASSPAAGGAFF. CDR3 sequence (DNA): TGTGCCAGCTCACCGGCGGCAGGGGGAGCTTTCTTT.